The 18 T cell receptor beta chains in this list originate from one sample, sequenced in a study of tumor and adjacent non-tumor tissue in lung cancer. No cell sorting was done before RNA was extracted from the tissue. The normal lung tissue was taken more than 3 cm from the tumor edge. TCRbeta libraries were built with three rounds of nested PCR, modified from ARM-PCR. Using its own MiXCR run on the multiplex PCR reads, TCRdb lists one record per CDR3 protein. Among some 100,000 distinct CDR3 sequences, about 65% were seen once, and the ten largest hold about 20%. Source material: distant non-tumor lung tissue. The receptors originated from a man in his fifties or sixties with non-small cell lung cancer.

As for this clonotype: A read error is likely, as this CDR3 ends without the conserved phenylalanine or tryptophan. J is TRBJ1-1 and V is TRBV11-1; D not certain. The CDR3 covers 14 residues. CDR1 SGHAT and CDR2 FQDESV come from the germline V gene (reference sequence). The CDR3 nucleotides are TGTGCCAGTAGCTTATCGACGGGCGAGACTGAAGCTTTCCTT. Its protein product is CASSLSTGETEAFL.

The rearrangement links TRBV5-1 to TRBJ2-3, with D uncertain. This CDR3 is built from 14 residues. Trimming shortened V by 0 bases and J by 4 bases, and 9 bases separated the two germline ends. The germline gives CDR1 SGHRS, CDR2 YFSETQ. Here the CDR3 DNA reads TGCGCCAGCAGCTTGGCGGGTTTCCCAGATACGCAGTATTTT. Translation gives CASSLAGFPDTQYF.

The chain has TRBV20-1 and TRBJ1-6; TRBD1 might be the D (5 bases). The germline V gene has CDR1 DFQATT and CDR2 SNEGSKA (reference sequence). The CDR3 runs to 13 residues. V was pared by 3 bases and J by 19 bases, with 22 bases between. The CDR3: CSARSQGGSLLHF. CDR3 DNA sequence: TGCAGTGCTAGGAGTCAGGGAGGTTCACTCCTTCACTTT.

In regard to this clonotype: The junction shows a germline mismatch at one end, possibly a read error. This chain uses TRBV29-1 with TRBJ2-1; a weak D match, TRBD2 (5 bases). CDR1 is SQVTM and CDR2 is ANQGSEA in the germline V gene. The CDR3 loop spans 11 amino acids. The CDR3 nucleotides are TGCTGCGTTTTATTTGGTGGGAGAATGTTCTTC. This gives the protein CCVLFGGRMFF.

The chain combines TRBV11-2 with TRBJ2-5; 10 nucleotides align to TRBD2. V trimming: 8 bases; J trimming: 5 bases; junction bases outside the gene matches: 14. There are 16 residues in the CDR3. Germline V gene sequence: CDR1 SGHAT, CDR2 FQNNGV. The CDR3 loop reads CASGPLTSGVGETQYF. As DNA, the CDR3 is TGTGCCAGCGGCCCCCTTACTAGCGGGGTAGGGGAGACCCAGTACTTC.

In its sample, this clonotype was seen a few times. This may come from a read error, since a much larger clone is one base off. The CDR3 ends on some other residue instead of the conserved phenylalanine or tryptophan, so this is likely a read error. This chain links TRBV6-5 with TRBJ1-1, with 7 positions matching TRBD1. The CDR3 runs to 15 residues. The V and J ends lost 5 bases and 4 bases, in that order; junction bases with no gene match: 10. CDR1 is MNHEY and CDR2 is SVGAGI in the germline V gene. DNA of the CDR3: TGTGCCAGCAGTCGGGCACAGGGGACGGCCACTGAAGCTTTCCTT. As protein: CASSRAQGTATEAFL.

As concerns this clonotype: The junction differs from germline at one of its ends, possibly a read error. CDR3 sequence: CASSLVLGQRSYEQYF. The CDR3 nucleotides are TGTGCCAGCAGCTTAGTCCTCGGACAGAGGAGTTACGAACAGTACTTC. The rearrangement joins TRBV11-2 to TRBJ2-7, with D possibly matching TRBD1 (6 bases). CDR3 length: 16 amino acids. Germline V gene data show CDR1 as SGHAT and CDR2 as FQNNGV.

This clonotype was observed many times. V and J are TRBV4-2 and TRBJ2-7; TRBD1 matches 9 bases. Germline loops: CDR1 LGHNA, CDR2 YNFKEQ. With 4 bases clipped from V and 4 bases from J, the junction kept 2 bases outside the gene matches. CDR3 size: 13 residues. CDR3 in amino acids: CASSRDREYEQYF. The DNA for the CDR3 is TGTGCCAGCAGCCGGGACAGGGAGTACGAGCAGTACTTC.

Note on this clonotype: Possible read error: a much larger clone is one base away. The chain combines TRBV12-3 or TRBV12-4 with TRBJ2-2; TRBD1 matches 8 bases. CDR3 length equals 15 residues. The chain's CDR3 is CVSVQGDANTGELFF. The DNA of the CDR3 is TGTGTCAGCGTACAGGGGGACGCGAACACCGGGGAGCTGTTTTTT.

The sample holds many counts of this clonotype. This sequence joins TRBV6-1 and TRBJ1-1; D unresolved. The CDR3 extends over 12 amino acids. Germline CDR1 is MNHNS and CDR2 is SASEGT. V was shortened by 6 bases and J by 1 base, with 6 bases between the two germline ends. CDR3 protein: CASRYQNTEAFF. The CDR3 DNA is TGTGCCAGCAGGTATCAGAACACTGAAGCTTTCTTT.

On this clonotype itself: A much bigger clone sits one base away, suggesting this may be a read error. V and J are TRBV4-1 and TRBJ2-3; D gene ambiguous. Germline loops: CDR1 MGHRA, CDR2 YSYEKL. This CDR3 has 12 amino acids. CDR3 protein: CASSHITDAQYF. In DNA, the CDR3 is TGCGCCAGCAGCCACATCACAGATGCGCAGTATTTT.

This clonotype was observed a few times. A much larger clonotype is one base distant, so this may be a read error. The conserved closing phenylalanine or tryptophan is absent in this CDR3, likely reflecting a read error. V usage is TRBV4-2 and J usage is TRBJ2-7, with a weak D call TRBD2 (6 bases). This CDR3 comprises 15 residues. The V end was cut by 4 bases, the J end by 7 bases, with 20 bases between. Germline values: CDR1 LGHNA, CDR2 YNFKEQ. CDR3: CASSRTLNLAGEQYL. The CDR3 nucleotides are TGTGCCAGCAGCCGAACCCTGAACCTGGCGGGGGAGCAGTACTTA.

The gene calls are TRBV20-1 and TRBJ2-1; unclear D gene. The CDR3 runs 13 residues. The V end was cut by 4 bases, the J end by 13 bases, with 20 bases between. Germline loops: CDR1 DFQATT, CDR2 SNEGSKA (reference sequence). The CDR3 loop is CSATLPINNGQFF. The CDR3 bases are TGCAGTGCTACCCTCCCGATCAACAATGGCCAGTTCTTC.

The V and J genes are TRBV12-3 or TRBV12-4 and TRBJ2-2; D unresolved. Trimming cost V 5 bases and J 2 bases, with 15 bases left between them. The CDR3 contains 16 residues. The CDR3 region is CASSPRIALNTGELFF. CDR3 sequence (DNA): TGTGCCAGCAGTCCACGGATAGCACTAAACACCGGGGAGCTGTTTTTT.

The J gene is TRBJ1-1, the V gene TRBV10-3; a weak D match, TRBD1 (5 bases). Trimming removed 5 bases from V and 1 base from J, with 8 bases in between. The germline V gene has CDR1 ENHRY and CDR2 SYGVKD. CDR3 length: 13 amino acids. The CDR3 bases are TGTGCCATCAGTAGGGGTGCGAACACTGAAGCTTTCTTT. It yields the protein CAISRGANTEAFF.

The genes are TRBV18 and TRBJ2-1; TRBD2 agrees at 7 bases. The germline gives CDR1 KGHSH, CDR2 LQKENI. The CDR3 covers 15 residues. V was clipped by 7 bases and J by 4 bases; unmatched bases: 10. CDR3 protein: CASFGLPGGYNEQFF. The CDR3 DNA follows: TGTGCCAGCTTCGGACTACCGGGAGGTTACAATGAGCAGTTCTTC.

This clonotype was detected a few times. Since a much larger clone is just one base distant, this may be a read error. The chain is built from TRBV6-5 and TRBJ1-1; D ambiguous. This CDR3 spans 14 amino acids. CDR1 is MNHEY, CDR2 SVGAGI, per germline. The CDR3 DNA follows: TGTGTCAGCAGTTACTCAGGCCTGAACACTGAAGCTTTCTTT. Translating it yields CVSSYSGLNTEAFF.

The J gene is TRBJ1-5, the V gene TRBV5-4, with D unresolved. Germline V gene sequence: CDR1 SGHNT, CDR2 YYREEE (reference sequence). The germline V and J ends were trimmed by 0 bases and 7 bases, with 11 bases remaining between them. CDR3 length: 14 residues. As DNA, the CDR3 is TGTGCCAGCAGCTTGGATCGGAGTGGCCAGCCCCAGCATTTT. Translation gives CASSLDRSGQPQHF.